The TCR beta chain under discussion was sequenced for a study of Ad26.COV2.S vaccination and SARS-CoV-2 variants (dated by TCRdb to the early 2020s). General notes on the study: TCRbeta repertoire sequencing served as the tool for gauging how specific and how broad the SARS-CoV-2-reactive T cell receptors were following Ad26.COV2.S vaccination. The TCR-sequenced set comprised around 30 samples: roughly 19 Ad26.COV2.S vaccine recipients, 5 placebo recipients and 8 SARS-CoV-2 convalescent individuals.

The time point label, as the study defines it: individuals recovered from natural SARS-CoV-2 infection. The cysteine opens and the phenylalanine closes a CDR3 of 13 amino acids. Kept here is only the CDR3 DNA, which spans 39 bases and is read in frame from base 1. Taken from the germline V gene (reference sequence), the CDR1 and CDR2 loops are WNHNN and SYGVQD. V ends up 6 bases short and J 2 bases short, with an unmatched junction base count of 4. TCRbeta CDR3 regions were sequenced with the immunoSEQ Assay. After extraction, genomic DNA underwent amplification by bias-controlled multiplex PCR, followed by high-throughput sequencing. In the source study's methods: To quantify the absolute abundance of every unique TCRbeta CDR3 region, sequences were collapsed and filtered. T cell fraction was estimated by normalizing TCRbeta template counts to usable DNA, with usable DNA measured through amplification of reference genes found in all nucleated cells. Repertoire TCRs were annotated as SARS-CoV-2-specific by exact matching of V gene, CDR3 amino acid sequence and J gene to a known reactive TCR set. The reference SARS-CoV-2 TCR set was derived from MIRA and filtered for enrichment in COVID-19-positive ImmuneCODE repertoires, a step that removed public or cross-reactive TCRs. Drawing on the MIRA antigens, annotated TCRs were analysed further at the level of specific ORF or position within ORF. Breadth was defined as annotated unique rearrangements over total unique productive rearrangements; depth was the summed frequency of those rearrangements. Two-sided Wilcoxon rank-sum tests were used to compare TCR breadth between groups. Here the immuneACCESS table is served through TCRdb, limited to in-frame sequences with V and J called. Missing clones are a known gap in these copies; in checked studies unresolved V genes cover under half, and the rest lacks a known reason. V and J calls and clone size are given by that table; D and trimming were obtained from the DNA. In all, the sample holds 300,000 to 450,000 clones, and about 91% of those were seen once. Roughly 3.9% of the sample goes to the ten largest clones.

General study outcomes and caveats: Higher spike-specific TCR breadth was observed in Ad26.COV2.S recipients than in placebo recipients (P = 0.0014). After vaccination, spike-specific CD8+ and CD4+ T cell responses were reported to show substantial breadth. It was noted by the authors that total T cell responses may have been underestimated by the TCR breadth and depth analyses. Vaccine and placebo recipients had similar non-spike TCR breadth, a finding consistent with the vaccine containing only spike.

This clone occurred a few times. There is no known antigen for this receptor. No much larger clone is present one base from it, and per-base qualities are unavailable. This specimen was peripheral blood, taken after recovery from COVID-19. The sequence derives from a human donor who had recovered from COVID-19. The V gene is TRBV10-1 and the J gene is TRBJ2-7; 7 of the junction bases match TRBD1. Read as DNA, the sequence is TGCGCCAGCAGCCCAGGACAGGCCTACGAGCAGTACTTC. It is translated as CASSPGQAYEQYF.